Listed below are T cell receptor beta chains from one sample, sequenced in a study of blood T cell repertoires in COVID-19. Sequencing was performed with immunoSEQ multiplex PCR; in TCRdb, only in-frame clones are kept and a portion is missing. In the table there are about 84,000 clones, approximately 82% of which are singletons. The sample consisted of peripheral blood. All receptors derive from an elderly man with active or convalescent COVID-19. CDR3s include the opening cysteine and the closing phenylalanine or tryptophan. A D gene is named only where the DNA matches it firmly. Not every row has a clone size; where given, it reads once, few, many or a size class.

>TRBV7-2|TRBD2|TRBJ2-2|NA
CASSSYPGLAGNTGELFF
TGTGCCAGCAGCTCCTACCCGGGACTAGCGGGGAACACCGGGGAGCTGTTTTTT
>TRBV6-2/TRBV6-3|NA|TRBJ2-7|few
CASSYSLVSYEQYF
TGTGCCAGCAGTTACTCCCTCGTCTCCTACGAGCAGTACTTC
>TRBV6-5|NA|TRBJ1-1|NA
CASSYSDRKTEAFF
TGTGCCAGCAGTTACTCCGACAGGAAGACTGAAGCTTTCTTT
>TRBV19|NA|TRBJ1-2|NA
CASSPGTEYGYTF
TGTGCCAGTTCGCCTGGGACTGAATATGGCTACACCTTC
>TRBV14|NA|TRBJ2-2|NA
CASSQDLSGELFF
TGTGCCAGCAGCCAAGATCTATCAGGGGAGCTGTTTTTT
>TRBV11-2|TRBD1|TRBJ2-1|NA
CASSFRGQGFEQFF
TGTGCCAGCAGCTTCCGGGGACAGGGGTTTGAGCAGTTCTTC
>TRBV28|TRBD2|TRBJ2-4|NA
CASGGLAGSVSKNIQYF
TGTGCCAGCGGGGGACTAGCGGGATCGGTGTCCAAAAACATTCAGTACTTC
>TRBV3-1/TRBV3-2|TRBD2|TRBJ2-1|NA
CASSSSGGPYNEQFF
TGTGCCAGCAGCTCGAGCGGGGGGCCTTACAATGAGCAGTTCTTC
>TRBV7-2|NA|TRBJ1-1|NA
CASSLGTGTEAFF
TGTGCCAGCAGCTTAGGCACAGGCACTGAAGCTTTCTTT
>TRBV2|TRBD1|TRBJ2-5|NA
CASSDVGQGLGTQYF
TGTGCCAGCAGTGATGTGGGACAGGGTCTGGGGACCCAGTACTTC
>TRBV18|TRBD1|TRBJ1-1|NA
CASSPSTGTTEAFF
TGTGCCAGCTCACCATCGACAGGGACGACTGAAGCTTTCTTT
>TRBV19|TRBD2|TRBJ2-1|NA
CASSIIQRGGTNEQFF
TGTGCCAGTAGTATAATCCAGCGGGGGGGCACCAATGAGCAGTTCTTC
>TRBV19|TRBD1|TRBJ1-2|NA
CASSMARTGEGGYTF
TGTGCCAGTAGTATGGCGAGGACAGGGGAGGGAGGCTACACCTTC
>TRBV12-3/TRBV12-4|NA|TRBJ1-2|NA
CASSQDIKGYTF
TGTGCCAGCAGCCAGGACATAAAGGGCTACACCTTC